These T cell receptor beta chains were read from a single sample in a study of T cell responses to AZD1222 COVID-19 vaccine. Repertoires were generated with immunoSEQ multiplex PCR, while TCRdb's copy carries only in-frame clones and drops some. This table has about 120,000 clones, 70% to 90% appearing once. This specimen was peripheral blood, taken on day 0 of AZD1222 vaccination. The receptors shown here come from an adult in good health. Both conserved end residues are part of each CDR3. The D gene is left open where the match is weak. Where a row states a size, it is once, few, many or the class of an expanded clone; other rows omit it.

clone_size: .; j_call: TRBJ2-1; v_call: TRBV7-2; d_call: TRBD2; cdr3_aa: CASSPSRSGGSNEQFF; cdr3_nt: TGTGCCAGCAGCCCCTCCCGAAGCGGGGGGTCGAATGAGCAGTTCTTC
clone_size: .; j_call: TRBJ2-1; v_call: TRBV19; d_call: .; cdr3_aa: CASSPQGKGNNEQFF; cdr3_nt: TGTGCCAGTAGTCCCCAGGGAAAGGGGAACAATGAGCAGTTCTTC
clone_size: .; j_call: TRBJ1-2; v_call: TRBV10-3; d_call: TRBD1; cdr3_aa: CAISESQGARGYTF; cdr3_nt: TGTGCCATCAGTGAGTCACAGGGGGCGCGAGGCTACACCTTC
clone_size: once; j_call: TRBJ1-6; v_call: TRBV6-2/TRBV6-3; d_call: TRBD1; cdr3_aa: CASSPIGTEYSPLHF; cdr3_nt: TGTGCCAGCAGCCCGATCGGGACAGAGTATTCACCCCTCCACTTT
clone_size: few; j_call: TRBJ1-2; v_call: TRBV5-5; d_call: .; cdr3_aa: CASSLDGGIGGYTF; cdr3_nt: TGTGCCAGCAGCTTGGATGGGGGTATCGGTGGCTACACCTTC
clone_size: .; j_call: TRBJ1-5; v_call: TRBV19; d_call: TRBD1; cdr3_aa: CASSNAPGTGGNQPQHF; cdr3_nt: TGTGCCAGTAGCAACGCCCCCGGGACAGGAGGCAATCAGCCCCAGCATTTT
clone_size: .; j_call: TRBJ1-5; v_call: TRBV7-9; d_call: .; cdr3_aa: CASSLAVGLSNQPQHF; cdr3_nt: TGTGCCAGCAGCTTAGCGGTGGGATTAAGCAATCAGCCCCAGCATTTT
clone_size: .; j_call: TRBJ1-1; v_call: TRBV11-2; d_call: .; cdr3_aa: CASSLDRGTEAFF; cdr3_nt: TGTGCCAGCAGCTTAGATCGGGGCACTGAAGCTTTCTTT
clone_size: .; j_call: TRBJ1-1; v_call: TRBV12-5; d_call: .; cdr3_aa: CASGLGGAAFF; cdr3_nt: TGTGCTAGTGGTTTGGGAGGAGCAGCTTTCTTT
clone_size: .; j_call: TRBJ2-2; v_call: TRBV7-2; d_call: .; cdr3_aa: CASSLLGAAGELFF; cdr3_nt: TGTGCCAGCAGCTTGTTAGGGGCCGCCGGGGAGCTGTTTTTT
clone_size: once; j_call: TRBJ1-5; v_call: TRBV6-5; d_call: TRBD1; cdr3_aa: CASRPTGFGNQPQHF; cdr3_nt: TGTGCCAGCAGACCGACAGGGTTTGGAAATCAGCCCCAGCATTTT
clone_size: .; j_call: TRBJ2-7; v_call: TRBV5-4; d_call: TRBD1; cdr3_aa: CASRSETGVFHEQYF; cdr3_nt: TGTGCCAGCAGGTCAGAGACAGGGGTATTCCACGAGCAGTACTTC
clone_size: .; j_call: TRBJ2-1; v_call: TRBV25-1; d_call: TRBD2; cdr3_aa: CASSPPGLAGGPNEQFF; cdr3_nt: TGTGCCAGCAGTCCACCAGGACTAGCGGGGGGGCCGAATGAGCAGTTCTTC
clone_size: .; j_call: TRBJ1-1; v_call: TRBV7-2; d_call: .; cdr3_aa: CASSLAASRTEAFF; cdr3_nt: TGTGCCAGCAGCTTAGCGGCCAGCCGGACTGAAGCTTTCTTT
clone_size: .; j_call: TRBJ1-4; v_call: TRBV4-1; d_call: .; cdr3_aa: CASSQDQRTGGGLFF; cdr3_nt: TGCGCCAGCAGCCAAGATCAACGGACTGGGGGCGGACTGTTTTTT
clone_size: .; j_call: TRBJ1-2; v_call: TRBV29-1; d_call: .; cdr3_aa: CSVEGLGQFYGYTF; cdr3_nt: TGCAGCGTTGAGGGACTCGGACAGTTCTATGGCTACACCTTC
clone_size: once; j_call: TRBJ2-3; v_call: TRBV10-3; d_call: .; cdr3_aa: CAISVTGAVTDTQYF; cdr3_nt: TGTGCCATCAGTGTGACAGGAGCCGTCACAGATACGCAGTATTTT
clone_size: .; j_call: TRBJ1-3; v_call: TRBV7-9; d_call: .; cdr3_aa: CASSLGNSGNTIYF; cdr3_nt: TGTGCCAGCAGCTTAGGGAACTCTGGAAACACCATATATTTT
clone_size: .; j_call: TRBJ1-1; v_call: TRBV6-6; d_call: .; cdr3_aa: CASGIPRGSTEAFF; cdr3_nt: TGTGCCAGCGGGATACCGAGGGGTTCCACTGAAGCTTTCTTT
clone_size: .; j_call: TRBJ2-5; v_call: TRBV3-1/TRBV3-2; d_call: .; cdr3_aa: CASSQDSVRQETQYF; cdr3_nt: TGTGCCAGCAGCCAAGATTCGGTCAGACAAGAGACCCAGTACTTC
clone_size: .; j_call: TRBJ1-2; v_call: TRBV2; d_call: .; cdr3_aa: CASSEGQFYGYTF; cdr3_nt: TGTGCCAGCAGTGAAGGACAGTTCTATGGCTACACCTTC
clone_size: .; j_call: TRBJ2-3; v_call: TRBV6-5; d_call: TRBD2; cdr3_aa: CASSYSGLAGADTQYF; cdr3_nt: TGTGCCAGCAGTTACTCAGGACTAGCGGGGGCAGATACGCAGTATTTT
clone_size: .; j_call: TRBJ1-4; v_call: TRBV27; d_call: .; cdr3_aa: CASRGQNYKKLFF; cdr3_nt: TGTGCCAGTAGGGGACAAAATTATAAAAAACTGTTTTTT
clone_size: few; j_call: TRBJ2-1; v_call: TRBV4-1; d_call: .; cdr3_aa: CASSLFSYNEQFF; cdr3_nt: TGCGCCAGCAGCCTGTTCTCCTACAATGAGCAGTTCTTC
clone_size: .; j_call: TRBJ2-3; v_call: TRBV18; d_call: .; cdr3_aa: CASSPYSGGTDTQYF; cdr3_nt: TGTGCCAGCTCACCTTACAGTGGGGGTACAGATACGCAGTATTTT
clone_size: .; j_call: TRBJ1-5; v_call: TRBV10-2; d_call: .; cdr3_aa: CATTGDGNQPQHF; cdr3_nt: TGCGCCACCACGGGGGACGGCAATCAGCCCCAGCATTTT
clone_size: .; j_call: TRBJ2-5; v_call: TRBV9; d_call: .; cdr3_aa: CASSVAAAGAQETQYF; cdr3_nt: TGTGCCAGCAGCGTAGCGGCGGCGGGGGCCCAAGAGACCCAGTACTTC